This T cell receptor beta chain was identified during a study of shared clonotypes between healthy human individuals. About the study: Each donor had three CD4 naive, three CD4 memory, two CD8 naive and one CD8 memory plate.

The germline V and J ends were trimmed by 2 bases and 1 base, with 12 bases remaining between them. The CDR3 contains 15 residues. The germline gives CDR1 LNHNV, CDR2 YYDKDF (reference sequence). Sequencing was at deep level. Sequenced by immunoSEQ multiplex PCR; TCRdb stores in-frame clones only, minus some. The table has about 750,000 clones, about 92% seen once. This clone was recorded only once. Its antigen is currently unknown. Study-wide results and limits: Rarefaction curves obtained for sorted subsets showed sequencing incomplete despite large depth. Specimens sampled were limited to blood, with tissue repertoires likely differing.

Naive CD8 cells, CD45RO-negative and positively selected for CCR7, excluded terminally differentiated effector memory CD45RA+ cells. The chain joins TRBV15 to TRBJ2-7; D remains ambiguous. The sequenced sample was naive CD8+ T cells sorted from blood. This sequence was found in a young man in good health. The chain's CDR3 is CATSRLEPPSYEQYF. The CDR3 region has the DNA TGTGCCACCAGCAGACTAGAGCCCCCTTCCTACGAGCAGTACTTC.